A selection of T cell receptor beta chains follows, all from one sample in a study of monozygotic twins with inflammatory bowel disease. TCRdb reprocessed the 5' RACE reads, keeping one entry per CDR3 protein, no DNA. In all, the sample yields just over 300,000 distinct CDR3 sequences. The specimen sequenced was blood. These receptors came from a human donor with ulcerative colitis or Crohn's disease, or a healthy co-twin of an affected twin (not recorded which). CDR3s include the opening cysteine and the closing phenylalanine or tryptophan.

>TRBV5-1|TRBJ2-3
CASNPGTGVNTQYF
>TRBV7-9|TRBJ2-5
CASSLGSGVQETQYF
>TRBV6-5|TRBJ1-2
CAGKWDYGYTF
>TRBV20-1|TRBJ1-2
CSAGTGGPYGYTF
>TRBV6-2/TRBV6-3|TRBJ1-1
CASSPAEGIEAFF
>TRBV7-3|TRBJ2-5
CASSLLGEIQETQYF
>TRBV5-1|TRBJ2-7
CASSSLHTNYEQYF
>TRBV12-3/TRBV12-4|TRBJ2-5
CASGLGQGVGETQYF
>TRBV5-4|TRBJ2-1
CASSSGSGGASNEQFF
>TRBV5-4|TRBJ1-2
CARARGNGYTF
>TRBV5-1|TRBJ2-5
CASSVELQETQYF
>TRBV9|TRBJ2-4
CASSVEPGLAKNIQYF
>TRBV4-3|TRBJ2-2
CASSQDYAGVNTGELFF
>TRBV7-3|TRBJ2-2
CASSGNGLTGELFF
>TRBV30|TRBJ1-2
CAWGRDRPRGYTF
>TRBV7-2|TRBJ2-2
CASSLSHRVAGELFF
>TRBV20-1|TRBJ2-1
CSAASGGPNNEQFF
>TRBV12-3/TRBV12-4|TRBJ1-2
CASSFGYGGYGYTF
>TRBV7-2|TRBJ1-2
CASSFQGLFGYGYTF
>TRBV5-1|TRBJ1-1
CASSLVAGLNTEAFF
>TRBV5-1|TRBJ2-7
CASSRGGTTYEQYF
>TRBV5-6|TRBJ1-5
CASSYQNSNQPQHF
>TRBV28|TRBJ2-2
CASSTGNSGELFF
>TRBV18|TRBJ1-1
CASSPAWDTEAFF
>TRBV12-3/TRBV12-4|TRBJ2-7
CASSLQGGTGEQYF
>TRBV20-1|TRBJ1-5
CSAPRAGAQPQHF
>TRBV5-1|TRBJ2-7
CASSQAGTGGVEQYF
>TRBV5-5|TRBJ1-4
CASNRGPSPGQDEKLFF
>TRBV3-1|TRBJ2-2
CASSSGGKAGELFF
>TRBV5-1|TRBJ2-2
CASSLTTGNTGELFF
>TRBV20-1|TRBJ2-2
CSARPGSLNTGELFF
>TRBV15|TRBJ1-3
CATSSATFRRNTIYF
>TRBV4-3|TRBJ2-7
CASSQAVQLNSYEQYF
>TRBV25-1|TRBJ2-1
CASSDAGGPYNEQFF
>TRBV20-1|TRBJ2-7
CSASQSPYEQYF
>TRBV29-1|TRBJ2-3
CSVGDRGTDTQHF
>TRBV19|TRBJ2-2
CASSVQGYTGELFF
>TRBV5-1|TRBJ2-3
CASSLTPGAPRTSTQYF